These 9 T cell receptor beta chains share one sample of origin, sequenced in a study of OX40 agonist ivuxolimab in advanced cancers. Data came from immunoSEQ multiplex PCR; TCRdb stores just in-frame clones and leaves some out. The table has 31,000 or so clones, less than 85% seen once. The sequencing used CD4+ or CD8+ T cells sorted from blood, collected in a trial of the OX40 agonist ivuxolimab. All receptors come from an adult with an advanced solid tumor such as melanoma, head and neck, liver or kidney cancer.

In DNA, the CDR3 is TGTGCCACCAGCAGAGATAGGACAGGCTATGGCTACACCTTC. Amino acids: CATSRDRTGYGYTF. The chain is built from TRBV15 and TRBJ1-2; TRBD1 matches at 7 bases. This CDR3 contains 14 residues. V was pared by 0 bases and J by 4 bases, with 2 bases of the junction left unmatched. CDR1 is LNHNV and CDR2 is YYDKDF in the germline V gene (reference sequence).

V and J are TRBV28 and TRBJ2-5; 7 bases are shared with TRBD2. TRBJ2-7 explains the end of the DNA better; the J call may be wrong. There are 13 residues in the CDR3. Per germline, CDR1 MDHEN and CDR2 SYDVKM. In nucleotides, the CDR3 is TGTGCCAGCAGGCGACGGGGGGCCTACGAGCAGTACTTC. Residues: CASRRRGAYEQYF.

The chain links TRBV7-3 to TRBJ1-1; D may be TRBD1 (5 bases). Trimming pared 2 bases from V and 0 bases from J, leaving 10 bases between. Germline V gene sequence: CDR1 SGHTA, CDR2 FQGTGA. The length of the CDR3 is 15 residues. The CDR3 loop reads CASSLWGGVNTEAFF. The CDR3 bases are TGTGCCAGCAGCTTATGGGGGGGAGTGAACACTGAAGCTTTCTTT.

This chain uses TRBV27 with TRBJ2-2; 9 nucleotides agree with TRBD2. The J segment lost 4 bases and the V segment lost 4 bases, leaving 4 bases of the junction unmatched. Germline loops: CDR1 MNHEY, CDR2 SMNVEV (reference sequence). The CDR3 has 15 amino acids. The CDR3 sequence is CASSSGGGGTGELFF. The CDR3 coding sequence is TGTGCCAGCAGTTCCGGCGGGGGGGGCACCGGGGAGCTGTTTTTT.

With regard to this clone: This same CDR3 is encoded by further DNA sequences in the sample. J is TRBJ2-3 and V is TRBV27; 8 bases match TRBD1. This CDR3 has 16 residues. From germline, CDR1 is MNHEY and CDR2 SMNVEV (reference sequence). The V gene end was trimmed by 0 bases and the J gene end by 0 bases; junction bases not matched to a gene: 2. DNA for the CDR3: TGTGCCAGCAGTTTATCGAGGACAGGGAGCACAGATACGCAGTATTTT. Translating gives CASSLSRTGSTDTQYF.

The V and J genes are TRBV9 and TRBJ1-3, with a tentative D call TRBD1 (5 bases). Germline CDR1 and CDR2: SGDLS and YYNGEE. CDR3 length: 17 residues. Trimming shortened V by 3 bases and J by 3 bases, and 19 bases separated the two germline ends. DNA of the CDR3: TGTGCCAGCAGCGCGAGCCCCAGGGCGCCGGTTGGAAACACCATATATTTT. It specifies CASSASPRAPVGNTIYF.

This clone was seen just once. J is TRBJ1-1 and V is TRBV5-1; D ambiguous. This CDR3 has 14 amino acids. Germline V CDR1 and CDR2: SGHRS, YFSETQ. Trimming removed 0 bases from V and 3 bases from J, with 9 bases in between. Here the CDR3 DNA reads TGCGCCAGCAGCTTGGGGCTGACGCACACTGAAGCTTTCTTT. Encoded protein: CASSLGLTHTEAFF.

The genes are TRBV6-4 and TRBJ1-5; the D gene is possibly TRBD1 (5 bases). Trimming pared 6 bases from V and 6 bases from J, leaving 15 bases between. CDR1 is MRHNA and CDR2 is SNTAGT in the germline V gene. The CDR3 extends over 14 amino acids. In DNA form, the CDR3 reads TGTGCCAGCAGCCGGGACGGGGGGAGTCAGCCCCAGCATTTT. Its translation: CASSRDGGSQPQHF.

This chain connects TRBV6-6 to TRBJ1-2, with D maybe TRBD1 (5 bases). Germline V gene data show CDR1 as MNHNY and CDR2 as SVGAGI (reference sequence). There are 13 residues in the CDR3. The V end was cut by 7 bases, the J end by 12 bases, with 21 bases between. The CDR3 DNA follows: TGTGCCAGCACCTACAACCAGGGCCCGCCAGACACCTTC. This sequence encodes CASTYNQGPPDTF.